This T cell receptor beta chain was profiled in a study of response to subunit inactivated influenza vaccine. Regarding the study as a whole: Each seasonal flu vaccination may recruit only limited new T cells, authors suggested.

In the case of this clonotype: Its specificity is not known.

CDR1 is SGHTA, CDR2 FQGNSA, per germline. This CDR3 has 13 amino acids. Trimming took off 5 bases at V and 8 bases at J, with 15 bases between the two ends. TCRdb re-called the RT-PCR reads with MiXCR, one entry per CDR3 protein. The table lists hundreds of thousands of distinct CDR3 sequences, approximately 21% of them singletons. The source of this sequence is a man between 50 and 69 years old who received an inactivated influenza vaccine. This material consisted of PBMCs from blood, taken approximately 20 months after vaccination. The rearrangement links TRBV7-2 to TRBJ1-2; D is unclear. The CDR3: CASSPRSRGGYTF. The CDR3 DNA follows: TGTGCCAGCAGCCCAAGATCGAGAGGGGGCTACACCTTC.